Each of the 7 T cell receptor beta chains below was sequenced from the same sample in a study of blood T cell repertoires in COVID-19. Here immunoSEQ multiplex PCR was the method, and the copy in TCRdb shows in-frame clones only, minus some. This sample has approximately 69,000 clones, with approximately 85% found just once. Sequencing was done on a sample of peripheral blood. The source is a man over 45 with acute or convalescent COVID-19.

The chain uses TRBV2 and TRBJ2-6, with D possibly TRBD2 on 6 matching bases. From germline, CDR1 is SNHLY and CDR2 FYNNEI. V was trimmed by 6 bases and J by 0 bases, leaving 9 bases between them. The CDR3 is 15 residues long. CDR3 sequence reads: CASRGLSSGANVLTF. In nucleotides, the CDR3 is TGTGCCAGCAGGGGACTCAGCTCTGGGGCCAACGTCCTGACTTTC.

The chain uses TRBV4-1 and TRBJ2-7; possible D gene TRBD1, 5 bases. Trimming took off 2 bases at V and 1 base at J, with 18 bases between the two ends. Germline-derived CDR1 and CDR2 are MGHRA and YSYEKL. This CDR3 spans 17 amino acids. The CDR3 spells CASSQIMGQASSYEQYF. In DNA, the CDR3 is TGCGCCAGCAGCCAAATTATGGGGCAGGCTTCTTCCTACGAGCAGTACTTC.

The V gene is TRBV18, the J gene TRBJ1-1; the D gene is possibly TRBD1 (5 bases). Germline CDR1 KGHSH, CDR2 LQKENI. The CDR3 is made up of 12 amino acids. Deletions cut 6 bases from V and 8 bases from J, with 13 bases between. CDR3 bases: TGTGCCAGCTCCCCTACAGGACAAGAAGCTTTCTTT. Amino acid sequence: CASSPTGQEAFF.

The chain is built from TRBV2 and TRBJ1-5; no clear D gene. This CDR3 has 15 residues. Trimming took off 5 bases at V and 1 base at J, with 12 bases between the two ends. Germline CDR1 reads SNHLY; CDR2 reads FYNNEI. The CDR3 DNA sequence: TGTGCCAGCAGTTCGCCGACATTGAGCAATCAGCCCCAGCATTTT. Protein product: CASSSPTLSNQPQHF.

This sequence joins TRBV11-3 and TRBJ2-1, with D possibly matching TRBD1 (6 bases). This CDR3 comprises 16 residues. V dropped 1 base and J dropped 0 bases, with 10 bases sitting between them. CDR1 is SGHNT, CDR2 YENEEA, per germline. The CDR3: CASSLAGTPSYNEQFF. The CDR3 bases are TGTGCCAGCAGCTTAGCCGGGACACCCTCCTACAATGAGCAGTTCTTC.

DNA for the CDR3: TGTGCCAGCAGCTTAGGCGGAGACACTGAAGCTTTCTTT. It specifies CASSLGGDTEAFF. This chain links TRBV11-2 with TRBJ1-1; no reliable D call. The CDR3 runs 13 residues. Trimming shortened V by 1 base and J by 3 bases, and 6 bases separated the two germline ends. Germline lookup yields CDR1 SGHAT and CDR2 FQNNGV.

The CDR3 region is CASSFGGGPYEQYF. The CDR3 DNA is TGTGCCAGCAGTTTCGGCGGGGGACCATACGAGCAGTACTTC. The gene calls are TRBV6-6 and TRBJ2-7; TRBD2 agrees at 7 bases. The junction had 7 bases not matched to a gene; V was cut back by 4 bases and J by 4 bases. This CDR3 spans 14 amino acids. Germline assignment: CDR1 MNHNY and CDR2 SVGAGI (reference sequence).